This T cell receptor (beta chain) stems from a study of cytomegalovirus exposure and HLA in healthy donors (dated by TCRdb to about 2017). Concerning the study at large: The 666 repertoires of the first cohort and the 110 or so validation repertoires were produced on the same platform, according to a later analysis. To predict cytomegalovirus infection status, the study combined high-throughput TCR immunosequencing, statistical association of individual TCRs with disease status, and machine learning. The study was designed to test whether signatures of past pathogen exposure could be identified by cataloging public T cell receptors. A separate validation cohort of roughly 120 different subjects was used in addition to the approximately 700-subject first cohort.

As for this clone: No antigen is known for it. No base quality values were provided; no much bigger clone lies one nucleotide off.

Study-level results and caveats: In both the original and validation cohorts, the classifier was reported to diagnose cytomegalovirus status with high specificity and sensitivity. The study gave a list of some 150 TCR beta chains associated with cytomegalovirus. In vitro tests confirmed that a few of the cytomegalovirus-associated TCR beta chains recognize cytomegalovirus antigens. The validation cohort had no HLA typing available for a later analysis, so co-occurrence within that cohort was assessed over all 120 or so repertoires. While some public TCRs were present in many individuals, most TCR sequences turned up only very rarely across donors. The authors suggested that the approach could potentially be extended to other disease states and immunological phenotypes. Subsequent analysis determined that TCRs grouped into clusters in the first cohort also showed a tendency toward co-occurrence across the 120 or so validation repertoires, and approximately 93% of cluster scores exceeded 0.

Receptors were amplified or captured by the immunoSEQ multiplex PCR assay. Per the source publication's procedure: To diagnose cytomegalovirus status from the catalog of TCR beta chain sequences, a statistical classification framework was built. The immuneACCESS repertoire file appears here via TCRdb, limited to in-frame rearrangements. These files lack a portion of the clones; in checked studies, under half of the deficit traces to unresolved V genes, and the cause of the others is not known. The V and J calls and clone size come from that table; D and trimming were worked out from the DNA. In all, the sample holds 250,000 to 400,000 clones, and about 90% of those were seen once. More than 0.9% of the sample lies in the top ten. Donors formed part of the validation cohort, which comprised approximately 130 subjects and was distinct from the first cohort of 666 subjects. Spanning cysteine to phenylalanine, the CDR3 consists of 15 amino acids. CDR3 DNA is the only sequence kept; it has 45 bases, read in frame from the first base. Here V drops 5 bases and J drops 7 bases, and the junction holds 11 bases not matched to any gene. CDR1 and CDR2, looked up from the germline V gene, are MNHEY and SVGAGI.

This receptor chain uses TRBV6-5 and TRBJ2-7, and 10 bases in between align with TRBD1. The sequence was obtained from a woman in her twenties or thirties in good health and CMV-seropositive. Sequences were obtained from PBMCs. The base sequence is TGTGCCAGCAGTGGCCGGGGACAGGGGTTGGGTGAGCAGTACTTC. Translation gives CASSGRGQGLGEQYF.